These T cell receptor beta chains were read from a single sample in a study of cytomegalovirus exposure and HLA in healthy donors. Method: immunoSEQ multiplex PCR; TCRdb's copy keeps in-frame clones and lacks some. The data contain approximately 110,000 clones, 82% of them singletons. Specimen: PBMCs. The receptors were gathered from a woman in her late teens or twenties in good health and CMV-seronegative. Both conserved end residues are part of each CDR3. D genes are given only for firm matches. A row's size may be missing; if present it is once, few, many or a size class.

d_call	clone_size	v_call	j_call	cdr3_nt	cdr3_aa
-	-	TRBV7-6	TRBJ2-6	TGTGCCAGCAGCTTAAGGGGCCCGACAGCCGGGGCCAACGTCCTGACTTTC	CASSLRGPTAGANVLTF
-	once	TRBV28	TRBJ2-2	TGTGCCAGCAGTTTGAGCACCGGGGAGCTGTTTTTT	CASSLSTGELFF
TRBD2	-	TRBV5-1	TRBJ2-3	TGCGCCAGCAGGCAGACTAGCGGGAGACCAGATACGCAGTATTTT	CASRQTSGRPDTQYF
-	once	TRBV21-1	TRBJ1-5	TGTGCCAGCAGCAACGGAGGCCGTGATCAGCCCCAGCATTTT	CASSNGGRDQPQHF
-	-	TRBV5-1	TRBJ2-3	TGCGCCAGCAGCTTGGCCTCAGATACGCAGTATTTT	CASSLASDTQYF
TRBD1	-	TRBV7-9	TRBJ2-2	TGTGCCAGCAGCTTAGCGACAGGGCCCGCGAACACCGGGGAGCTGTTTTTT	CASSLATGPANTGELFF
TRBD1	-	TRBV6-6	TRBJ2-3	TGTGCCAGCAGGGGACAGGGGGCCACAGATACGCAGTATTTT	CASRGQGATDTQYF
-	-	TRBV28	TRBJ1-1	TGTGCCAGCAGTTTAGTACAGCTGAACACTGAAGCTTTCTTT	CASSLVQLNTEAFF
-	few	TRBV19	TRBJ2-1	TGTGCCAGTACCCGGACCACAGGGTACACCTACAATGAGCAGTTCTTC	CASTRTTGYTYNEQFF
TRBD1	-	TRBV2	TRBJ1-2	TGTGCCAGCAGCCCGGACAGGGTTGGTGGCTACACCTTC	CASSPDRVGGYTF
-	-	TRBV15	TRBJ2-3	TGTGCCACCAGCAGAGTTCTAGCGACAGATACGCAGTATTTT	CATSRVLATDTQYF
-	-	TRBV4-2	TRBJ1-6	TGTGCCAGCAGCCAAAAAAACCGGGGAAATTCACCCCTCCACTTT	CASSQKNRGNSPLHF
-	-	TRBV25-1	TRBJ1-3	TGTGCCACCCGGGGGGTAGCCTCTGGAAACACCATATATTTT	CATRGVASGNTIYF
-	-	TRBV5-1	TRBJ2-2	TGCGCCAGCAGCCCTCTTTTGGGGCCCGGGGAGCTGTTTTTT	CASSPLLGPGELFF
-	-	TRBV5-6	TRBJ1-4	TGTGCCAGCAGCTTGGGGCACCCTGCAACTAATGAAAAACTGTTTTTT	CASSLGHPATNEKLFF
TRBD1	-	TRBV28	TRBJ2-7	TGTGCCACACGGCCAGGGGGCTTGTACGAGCAGTACTTC	CATRPGGLYEQYF
TRBD2	-	TRBV18	TRBJ2-1	TGTGCCAGCTCACGTCAGGCGCAGCGGGAGGTGGGCAATGAGCAGTTCTTC	CASSRQAQREVGNEQFF
-	-	TRBV30	TRBJ1-2	TGTGCCTGGAGGGGCAGGGGCACCTATGGCTACACCTTC	CAWRGRGTYGYTF
-	-	TRBV5-1	TRBJ2-7	TGCGCCAGCAGCCCACTAACAGGGTACGAGCAGTACTTC	CASSPLTGYEQYF
-	once	TRBV7-2	TRBJ2-2	TGTGCCAGCAGCCCGAGTCCCCAGGGGAACGGGGAGCTGTTTTTT	CASSPSPQGNGELFF
TRBD2	once	TRBV4-3	TRBJ2-5	TGCGCCAGCAGCCAAGGGGGGGGCCAAGAGACCCAGTACTTC	CASSQGGGQETQYF
-	few	TRBV6-5	TRBJ2-1	TGTGCCAGCAGTTGGCAGGGCGAAACCTACAATGAGCAGTTCTTC	CASSWQGETYNEQFF
TRBD1	-	TRBV6-5	TRBJ1-4	TGTGCCAGCAGCCCAGACAGGGTCGGGGAAAAACTGTTTTTT	CASSPDRVGEKLFF
-	-	TRBV5-1	TRBJ1-1	TGCGCCAGCAGCTTGGGGCAGGTGATATCTGAAGCTTTCTTT	CASSLGQVISEAFF
-	-	TRBV27	TRBJ1-2	TGTGCCAGCAGTTTAGGGGACTCACGAAAAGGGGGCTACACCTTC	CASSLGDSRKGGYTF
-	-	TRBV5-1	TRBJ1-1	TGCGCCAGCAGCTGGGGGCAGGGTGGCATGAACACTGAAGCTTTCTTT	CASSWGQGGMNTEAFF
-	-	TRBV5-4	TRBJ2-1	TGTGCCAGCAGCTTGGGGAGAACCTTTTACAATGAGCAGTTCTTC	CASSLGRTFYNEQFF
TRBD1	medium-sized	TRBV5-4	TRBJ1-6	TGTGCCAGCAGCGACAGGGGCTTTAATTCACCCCTCCACTTT	CASSDRGFNSPLHF
TRBD2	-	TRBV6-6	TRBJ2-5	TGTGCCACCAACCCGGGGGGGGGCTTAGGGTGGAAGACCCAGTACTTC	CATNPGGGLGWKTQYF
TRBD1	few	TRBV6-6	TRBJ2-7	TGTGCCAGCCGACCGGGACAGGGGGTTATCAACGAGCAGTACTTC	CASRPGQGVINEQYF
-	-	TRBV15	TRBJ2-3	TGTGCCACCTCTTCGGGGACAGATACGCAGTATTTT	CATSSGTDTQYF
-	-	TRBV30	TRBJ1-2	TGTGCCTGGAGTGTACTCGGCCCAAACAGCGGCTACACCTTC	CAWSVLGPNSGYTF
-	-	TRBV4-2	TRBJ1-2	TGTGCCAGCAGCCACGACTACTATGGCTACACCTTC	CASSHDYYGYTF
TRBD1	-	TRBV4-1	TRBJ1-1	TGCGCCAGCAGCCGCCACAGGGGGGAGAACACTGAAGCTTTCTTT	CASSRHRGENTEAFF
-	-	TRBV28	TRBJ1-5	TGTGCCAGCAGTTTTAGCGGGGGCCACAATCAGCCCCAGCATTTT	CASSFSGGHNQPQHF
-	few	TRBV6-5	TRBJ1-3	TGTGCCAGCAAACCGGGATTCTCTGGAAACACCATATATTTT	CASKPGFSGNTIYF
-	-	TRBV15	TRBJ2-1	TGTGCCACCAGCAGAGAGGGGGCCCACAATGAGCAGTTCTTC	CATSREGAHNEQFF
-	few	TRBV6-1	TRBJ1-1	TGTGCCAGCAGTGTTGAGATTAACACTGAAGCTTTCTTT	CASSVEINTEAFF
TRBD2	-	TRBV5-1	TRBJ2-5	TGCGCCAGCAGCTTTAGATCTAGCGGGGAAGAGACCCAGTACTTC	CASSFRSSGEETQYF
TRBD1	-	TRBV2	TRBJ1-2	TGTGCCAGCAGGGGGACAGGACTTAACTATGGCTACACCTTC	CASRGTGLNYGYTF
TRBD1	-	TRBV7-2	TRBJ1-1	TGTGCCAGCAGCTTGGGACAGCTGAACACTGAAGCTTTCTTT	CASSLGQLNTEAFF
-	-	TRBV5-1	TRBJ2-1	TGCGCCAGCAGACCGGTTGACTACAATGAGCAGTTCTTC	CASRPVDYNEQFF
TRBD1	-	TRBV28	TRBJ1-2	TGTGCCAGCAGTCCCCCCGGACAGGGGAGCTATGGCTACACCTTC	CASSPPGQGSYGYTF
-	-	TRBV23-1	TRBJ2-3	TGCGCCAGCAGTCAATCGATTGAGGGAGGAGCAGATACGCAGTATTTT	CASSQSIEGGADTQYF
TRBD1	-	TRBV5-4	TRBJ1-2	TGTGCCAGCAGCTTGGAGCCAGGGGGCTATGGCTACACCTTC	CASSLEPGGYGYTF
TRBD1	-	TRBV7-2	TRBJ1-2	TGTGCCAGCAGCTTGGGTTCGACAGGGATCTACACCTTC	CASSLGSTGIYTF
-	many	TRBV25-1	TRBJ2-1	TGTGCCAGCAGTGAATCCGGTACCAATGAGCAGTTCTTC	CASSESGTNEQFF
-	-	TRBV6-1	TRBJ2-1	TGTGCCAGCAGTGAATTGGCGGAGAGCTCCTACAATGAGCAGTTCTTC	CASSELAESSYNEQFF
TRBD1	few	TRBV5-1	TRBJ2-7	TGCGCCAGCAGAAAAAGGGACAGTTCCTACGAGCAGTACTTC	CASRKRDSSYEQYF
-	-	TRBV25-1	TRBJ2-2	TGTGCCAGCAGTGTGCGGACCGGGGAGCTGTTTTTT	CASSVRTGELFF
-	few	TRBV5-1	TRBJ1-5	TGCGCCAGCAGCTTGGGAGATAATAGCAATCAGCCCCAGCATTTT	CASSLGDNSNQPQHF
-	-	TRBV19	TRBJ1-5	TGTGCCAGTAGTACAACAGCTTATAGCAATCAGCCCCAGCATTTT	CASSTTAYSNQPQHF
-	-	TRBV4-1	TRBJ2-3	TGCGCCAGCACCTCAGCCGGGAAGGAATCAGATACGCAGTATTTT	CASTSAGKESDTQYF
-	-	TRBV7-2	TRBJ1-6	TGTGCCAGCAGCTTACAGCCGGGGCCCCTCCACTTT	CASSLQPGPLHF